These T cell receptor beta chains were read from a single sample in a study of beta chain features in type 1 diabetes. Data came from immunoSEQ multiplex PCR; TCRdb stores just in-frame clones and leaves some out. The profile shows 450,000 to 550,000 clones, over 25% of them singletons. The sample was naive CD4+ T cells from blood. The receptors derive from a man in his late teens or twenties in good health. Each CDR3 is given with its conserved first and last residue. Each record gives: V gene, CDR3 length, D gene, clone size, J gene, CDR3 DNA, CDR3 protein. D genes are given only for firm matches. Rows may omit the clone size; those that give it use once, few, many or a size class.

TRBV7-2	13	.	.	TRBJ2-7	TGTGCCAGCACCCTCTCGGCGGATAACGAGCAGTACTTC	CASTLSADNEQYF
TRBV28	16	TRBD1	.	TRBJ2-1	TGTGCCAGCAGTTTGTGGAGGACAGGGTTGCACAATGAGCAGTTCTTC	CASSLWRTGLHNEQFF
TRBV5-1	16	.	few	TRBJ2-1	TGCGCCAGCAGCTTGGATAGCGGTAGCTCCTACAATGAGCAGTTCTTC	CASSLDSGSSYNEQFF
TRBV30	12	.	.	TRBJ2-5	TGTGCCTGGAGTACCGGGGGAAAGACCCAGTACTTC	CAWSTGGKTQYF
TRBV10-3	12	.	few	TRBJ2-7	TGTGCCATCAGTGGAGGGGGAAACGAGCAGTACTTC	CAISGGGNEQYF
TRBV30	14	.	.	TRBJ2-4	TGTGCCTGGGGGGGCCGGGAGGCGGAAAACATTCAGTACTTC	CAWGGREAENIQYF
TRBV4-2	12	.	few	TRBJ1-4	TGTGCCAGCAGCCGCTCTAATGAAAAACTGTTTTTT	CASSRSNEKLFF
TRBV10-3	15	.	few	TRBJ1-5	TGTGCCATCAGTGAGGAAGGCATTAGCAATCAGCCCCAGCATTTT	CAISEEGISNQPQHF
TRBV4-1	15	.	.	TRBJ2-5	TGCGCCAGCAGCCAATTACAGGGTAGTCAGGAGACCCAGTACTTC	CASSQLQGSQETQYF
TRBV29-1	13	.	.	TRBJ1-1	TGCAGCGTGAGCACTGGACCGAACACTGAAGCTTTCTTT	CSVSTGPNTEAFF
TRBV14	14	.	.	TRBJ1-2	TGTGCCAGCAGCCAAGATAACGGGAAGTATGGCTACACCTTC	CASSQDNGKYGYTF
TRBV7-8	14	.	once	TRBJ1-1	TGTGCCAGCAGCTTAGCAGGGTGGAACACTGAAGCTTTCTTT	CASSLAGWNTEAFF
TRBV15	19	.	few	TRBJ2-6	TGTGCCACCAGCAGGAGTACACAGGGTGGGTACTCTGGGGCCAACGTCCTGACTTTC	CATSRSTQGGYSGANVLTF
TRBV28	14	TRBD2	few	TRBJ2-1	TGTGCCAGCAGCCCTAGCGGGAGTACAAATGAGCAGTTCTTC	CASSPSGSTNEQFF
TRBV5-1	13	.	.	TRBJ2-5	TGCGCCAGCAGCTTCCCTCAGGGAGAGACCCAGTACTTC	CASSFPQGETQYF
TRBV18	18	.	.	TRBJ2-4	TGTGCCAGCTCACCACTCCTCCGGGACAATAAAGCCAAAAACATTCAGTACTTC	CASSPLLRDNKAKNIQYF
TRBV30	16	TRBD2	few	TRBJ2-1	TGTGCCTGGAGTGGGGTGACGAGCGGGAACTACAATGAGCAGTTCTTC	CAWSGVTSGNYNEQFF
TRBV15	14	.	.	TRBJ1-5	TGTGCCACCAGCAGAGCTGGGAGCGGTCAGCCCCAGCATTTT	CATSRAGSGQPQHF
TRBV29-1	14	.	few	TRBJ1-1	TGCAGCGTTCGGAATTTCGCGCCTAACACTGAAGCTTTCTTT	CSVRNFAPNTEAFF
TRBV7-9	14	.	few	TRBJ1-5	TGTGCCAGCAGCCAGGACAGCAGCAATCAGCCCCAGCATTTT	CASSQDSSNQPQHF
TRBV7-2	17	TRBD1	.	TRBJ2-1	TGTGCCAGCAGCCCGCGAGCCCCGGGACAGGGCTACAATGAGCAGTTCTTC	CASSPRAPGQGYNEQFF
TRBV27	17	TRBD2	.	TRBJ2-7	TGTGCCAGCAGTCCAAGGACTAGCGGGAGTCATGCCTACGAGCAGTACTTC	CASSPRTSGSHAYEQYF
TRBV30	16	TRBD1	few	TRBJ2-3	TGTGCCTGGAGTTCGTCCAGGGGGCTTCGCACAGATACGCAGTATTTT	CAWSSSRGLRTDTQYF
TRBV5-1	14	.	.	TRBJ2-5	TGCGCCAGCAGCTTGCGCAGGGGCCAAGAGACCCAGTACTTC	CASSLRRGQETQYF
TRBV18	13	TRBD2	.	TRBJ2-1	TGTGCCAGCTCACCACCGACTAGCGGAGAGCAGTTCTTC	CASSPPTSGEQFF
TRBV21-1	11	.	.	TRBJ1-1	TGTGCCAGCAGACAGAACACTGAAGCTTTCTTT	CASRQNTEAFF
TRBV19	15	.	.	TRBJ2-5	TGTGCCAGTAGTATAGCTCCGGGAAGAGGGGAGACCCAGTACTTC	CASSIAPGRGETQYF
TRBV5-6	15	TRBD1	.	TRBJ2-7	TGTGCCAGCAGCTGGAGGACAGGGATCAGATACGAGCAGTACTTC	CASSWRTGIRYEQYF
TRBV15	15	.	.	TRBJ1-2	TGTGCCACCAGCAGAGGAGGGGAGGGGAACTATGGCTACACCTTC	CATSRGGEGNYGYTF
TRBV10-3	15	.	.	TRBJ2-5	TGTGCCATCAGTGAGTCGGGCCTCCGACGGGAGACCCAGTACTTC	CAISESGLRRETQYF
TRBV7-9	15	TRBD1	.	TRBJ2-7	TGTGCCAGCGGGACAGGGGGCGGTCTTGTCCACGAGCAGTACTTC	CASGTGGGLVHEQYF
TRBV7-9	16	TRBD2	few	TRBJ2-1	TGTGCCAGCAGCCCGGGGACTAGCGGGAGTTGGTATGAGCAGTTCTTC	CASSPGTSGSWYEQFF
TRBV15	16	.	.	TRBJ2-2	TGTGCCACCAGCAGAGTACTTGGAGGTGGTACCGGGGAGCTGTTTTTT	CATSRVLGGGTGELFF
TRBV5-6	16	.	.	TRBJ1-1	TGTGCCAGCAGCTTGGAGGGCGCGGGACCGTTCACTGAAGCTTTCTTT	CASSLEGAGPFTEAFF
TRBV18	15	.	.	TRBJ2-3	TGTGCCAGCTCACCACTCGGCGGGCGCACAGATACGCAGTATTTT	CASSPLGGRTDTQYF
TRBV5-1	15	TRBD1	.	TRBJ2-7	TGCGCCAGCAGCGCTGAGCCGGGACAGGGATACGAGCAGTACTTC	CASSAEPGQGYEQYF
TRBV5-1	14	TRBD1	few	TRBJ2-5	TGCGCCAGCAGCTTGGGGACAGGCCAAGAGACCCAGTACTTC	CASSLGTGQETQYF
TRBV25-1	18	TRBD1	.	TRBJ2-6	TGTGCCAGCAGTGAAGGGACAGGGGTTTTCTCTGGGGCCAACGTCCTGACTTTC	CASSEGTGVFSGANVLTF
TRBV6-1	13	TRBD1	.	TRBJ2-5	TGTGCCAGCAGTGTCGACAGGGGAGAGACCCAGTACTTC	CASSVDRGETQYF
TRBV7-9	13	.	few	TRBJ2-3	TGTGCCAGCAGCATATTACCGGCAGATACGCAGTATTTT	CASSILPADTQYF
TRBV30	14	.	.	TRBJ1-4	TGTGCCTGGAGTGTCGGGCAGAGGAATGAAAAACTGTTTTTT	CAWSVGQRNEKLFF
TRBV7-2	14	TRBD2	few	TRBJ2-7	TGTGCCAGCAGCTTAGAGGCGGGGGCCTACGAGCAGTACTTC	CASSLEAGAYEQYF
TRBV29-1	12	.	.	TRBJ2-7	TGCAGCGTTGTCGGGGGAGGCTACGAGCAGTACTTC	CSVVGGGYEQYF
TRBV28	13	TRBD2	.	TRBJ2-6	TGTGCCAGCAGTTTATTTAGCGGGCCCTTCCTGACTTTC	CASSLFSGPFLTF
TRBV28	15	TRBD2	.	TRBJ2-1	TGTGCCAGCAGTTCCGGGACTAGCGGGATCAATGAGCAGTTCTTC	CASSSGTSGINEQFF
TRBV7-2	16	TRBD2	few	TRBJ2-1	TGTGCCAGCAGCTTACCCCGACTAGCGGGAAGGGTTGAGCAGTTCTTC	CASSLPRLAGRVEQFF
TRBV4-1	20	TRBD1	few	TRBJ1-5	TGCGCCAGCAGCCAAGCCAAATGGGACAGGGGGAGTAGTAGCAATCAGCCCCAGCATTTT	CASSQAKWDRGSSSNQPQHF
TRBV9	12	.	.	TRBJ2-3	TGTGCCAGCAGCGTAGTAACAGATACGCAGTATTTT	CASSVVTDTQYF